Detailed here is one T cell receptor beta chain. Antigen: not known. CDR3 length: 14 amino acids. Per germline, CDR1 SGHNT and CDR2 YYREEE (reference sequence). V gave up 4 bases and J gave up 4 bases, with 14 bases separating them. The data are from a study of Ad26.COV2.S vaccination and SARS-CoV-2 variants. The study, taken as a whole, reports: Vaccine and placebo recipients had similar non-spike TCR breadth. In TCR breadth and depth analyses, total T cell responses may have been underestimated. The study found higher spike-specific TCR breadth in vaccine than placebo recipients.

Generated by immunoSEQ multiplex PCR, the TCRdb table keeps only in-frame clones and is missing some. The table shows some 350,000 clones, with 90% to 95% occurring only once. This chain connects TRBV5-4 to TRBJ1-2; the D gene is possibly TRBD1 (6 bases). This sequence originates from a human donor who had recovered from COVID-19. The sample was peripheral blood, taken after recovery from COVID-19. The CDR3 region is CASSGILGGYGYTF. CDR3 coding DNA: TGTGCCAGCAGCGGTATTCTAGGGGGCTATGGCTACACCTTC.